These T cell receptor beta chains were read from a single sample in a study of T cells in Graves' hyperthyroidism and ophthalmopathy. One entry per CDR3 protein results from TCRdb running MiXCR on the multiplex PCR reads. The sample has 550,000 to 700,000 distinct CDR3 sequences; roughly 50% are singletons. Material for sequencing was peripheral blood or thyroid tissue (not recorded which). The receptor source for this set is an adult woman with Graves' disease, either hyperthyroidism or ophthalmopathy (not recorded which). The CDR3 runs from the conserved cysteine through the conserved F or W. D genes are given only for firm matches. A clone size is listed for some rows: how often the clone was seen (once, few, many), or a class if it is expanded.

D gene: TRBD1; clone size: -; V gene: TRBV30; J gene: TRBJ1-1; CDR3 protein: CAWSEGGPGVAFF; CDR3 DNA: TGTGCCTGGAGTGAAGGGGGCCCGGGGGTAGCTTTCTTT
D gene: -; clone size: many; V gene: TRBV6-1; J gene: TRBJ2-5; CDR3 protein: CASTARYQETQYF; CDR3 DNA: TGTGCCAGCACGGCGCGCTACCAAGAGACCCAGTACTTC
D gene: -; clone size: many; V gene: TRBV20-1; J gene: TRBJ1-5; CDR3 protein: CSARDTPGRSNQPQHF; CDR3 DNA: TGCAGTGCTAGAGATACGCCGGGACGTAGCAATCAGCCCCAGCATTTT
D gene: -; clone size: -; V gene: TRBV10-3; J gene: TRBJ1-4; CDR3 protein: CAISGTGTNEKLFF; CDR3 DNA: TGTGCCATCAGTGGAACCGGGACTAATGAAAAACTGTTTTTT
D gene: TRBD2; clone size: few; V gene: TRBV9; J gene: TRBJ2-5; CDR3 protein: CASSVGGAGQETQYF; CDR3 DNA: TGTGCCAGCAGCGTAGGGGGAGCGGGACAAGAGACCCAGTACTTC
D gene: TRBD1; clone size: -; V gene: TRBV29-1; J gene: TRBJ2-7; CDR3 protein: CSAGTGHYEQYF; CDR3 DNA: TGCAGCGCTGGGACAGGACACTACGAGCAGTACTTC
D gene: TRBD1; clone size: many; V gene: TRBV14; J gene: TRBJ1-1; CDR3 protein: CASSPLQTGDNTEAFF; CDR3 DNA: TGTGCCAGCAGCCCACTCCAGACAGGGGATAACACTGAAGCTTTCTTT
D gene: -; clone size: -; V gene: TRBV10-3; J gene: TRBJ2-5; CDR3 protein: CAIKEEGGKTQYF; CDR3 DNA: TGTGCCATCAAAGAGGAAGGGGGGAAGACCCAGTACTTC
D gene: -; clone size: few; V gene: TRBV4-1; J gene: TRBJ1-5; CDR3 protein: CASSHALRGRIYQPQHF; CDR3 DNA: TGCGCCAGCAGCCACGCCCTCCGAGGCCGGATCTATCAGCCCCAGCATTTT
D gene: -; clone size: many; V gene: TRBV19; J gene: TRBJ2-5; CDR3 protein: CASSGPGETQYF; CDR3 DNA: TGTGCCAGCTCGGGGCCCGGGGAGACCCAGTACTTC
D gene: -; clone size: -; V gene: TRBV5-1; J gene: TRBJ2-7; CDR3 protein: CASGSLNSDEQYF; CDR3 DNA: TGCGCCAGCGGCTCCCTGAATAGCGACGAGCAGTACTTC
D gene: -; clone size: many; V gene: TRBV5-6; J gene: TRBJ1-1; CDR3 protein: CASSPRGGTEAFF; CDR3 DNA: TGTGCCAGCAGCCCCAGGGGTGGTACTGAAGCTTTCTTT
D gene: -; clone size: many; V gene: TRBV9; J gene: TRBJ2-2; CDR3 protein: CASSTDTGELFF; CDR3 DNA: TGTGCCAGCAGCACCGACACCGGGGAGCTGTTTTTT
D gene: TRBD1; clone size: many; V gene: TRBV28; J gene: TRBJ2-7; CDR3 protein: CASSLGTGTEQYF; CDR3 DNA: TGTGCCAGCAGTTTAGGGACAGGGACCGAGCAGTACTTC
D gene: -; clone size: many; V gene: TRBV12-3/TRBV12-4; J gene: TRBJ2-2; CDR3 protein: CASSYAWGANTGELFF; CDR3 DNA: TGTGCCAGCAGTTACGCTTGGGGCGCGAACACCGGGGAGCTGTTTTTT
D gene: -; clone size: once; V gene: TRBV7-9; J gene: TRBJ1-1; CDR3 protein: CASTGQRTEAFF; CDR3 DNA: TGTGCCAGCACTGGACAGAGAACTGAAGCTTTCTTT
D gene: -; clone size: many; V gene: TRBV2; J gene: TRBJ2-2; CDR3 protein: CASSESGHTGELFF; CDR3 DNA: TGTGCCAGCAGTGAAAGCGGACACACCGGGGAGCTGTTTTTT
D gene: -; clone size: many; V gene: TRBV4-2; J gene: TRBJ1-3; CDR3 protein: CASSQGPQWVRRNTIYF; CDR3 DNA: TGTGCCAGCAGCCAAGGACCCCAGTGGGTGCGAAGAAACACCATATATTTT
D gene: TRBD1; clone size: -; V gene: TRBV10-3; J gene: TRBJ2-7; CDR3 protein: CAISDRGRYEQYF; CDR3 DNA: TGTGCCATCAGCGACAGGGGGAGGTACGAGCAGTACTTC
D gene: -; clone size: -; V gene: TRBV7-6; J gene: TRBJ2-5; CDR3 protein: CASSWDGRETQYF; CDR3 DNA: TGTGCCAGCAGCTGGGACGGTCGTGAGACCCAGTACTTC
D gene: TRBD1; clone size: -; V gene: TRBV2; J gene: TRBJ2-7; CDR3 protein: CASGAGTATKQYF; CDR3 DNA: TGTGCCAGCGGGGCCGGGACAGCTACGAAGCAGTACTTC
D gene: -; clone size: -; V gene: TRBV15; J gene: TRBJ2-6; CDR3 protein: CATSRESGPANVLTF; CDR3 DNA: TGTGCCACCAGCAGAGAATCGGGTCCAGCTAACGTCCTGACTTTC